The rows below give T cell receptor beta chains drawn from one sample of a study of blood T cells in healthy people across ages. MiXCR, run by TCRdb on the 5' RACE reads, gives a single entry per CDR3 protein. The data contain about 1.6 million distinct CDR3 sequences, about 35% of them seen just once; the ten biggest clones take up roughly 12%. Material for sequencing was blood. These TCRs come from a woman in her thirties in good health. CDR3s include the opening cysteine and the closing phenylalanine or tryptophan. A D gene is named only where the DNA matches it firmly. Only some rows state a clone size, as once, few, many or a class for expanded clones.

clone_size: NA; v_call: TRBV5-5; d_call: NA; j_call: TRBJ1-1; cdr3_aa: CASSQGWMNTEAFF; cdr3_nt: TGTGCCAGCAGCCAGGGGTGGATGAACACTGAAGCTTTCTTT
clone_size: once; v_call: TRBV5-5; d_call: TRBD2; j_call: TRBJ2-7; cdr3_aa: CASSSPSGMCSEQYF; cdr3_nt: TGTGCCAGCAGCTCTCCGAGCGGGATGTGTTCCGAGCAGTACTTC
clone_size: few; v_call: TRBV6-1; d_call: TRBD2; j_call: TRBJ2-4; cdr3_aa: CASSGLAGVGGAKNIQYF; cdr3_nt: TGTGCCAGCTCGGGACTAGCGGGAGTGGGGGGCGCCAAAAACATTCAGTACTTC
clone_size: NA; v_call: TRBV12-3/TRBV12-4; d_call: TRBD2; j_call: TRBJ2-3; cdr3_aa: CASSWERVGGDTQYF; cdr3_nt: TGTGCCAGCAGTTGGGAGAGAGTGGGAGGGGATACGCAGTATTTT
clone_size: many; v_call: TRBV7-2; d_call: NA; j_call: TRBJ1-2; cdr3_aa: CASSLARVGSYTF; cdr3_nt: TGTGCCAGCAGCTTAGCCAGGGTCGGGAGCTACACCTTC
clone_size: many; v_call: TRBV4-1; d_call: TRBD2; j_call: TRBJ2-1; cdr3_aa: CASAGLAGGEQFF; cdr3_nt: TGCGCCAGCGCGGGACTAGCGGGAGGGGAGCAGTTCTTC
clone_size: NA; v_call: TRBV20-1; d_call: NA; j_call: TRBJ2-1; cdr3_aa: CSARSTTYNEQFF; cdr3_nt: TGCAGTGCTAGGAGTACAACCTACAATGAGCAGTTCTTC
clone_size: few; v_call: TRBV20-1; d_call: NA; j_call: TRBJ2-1; cdr3_aa: CSAPVVLGNEQFF; cdr3_nt: TGCAGTGCCCCGGTGGTGCTGGGTAATGAGCAGTTCTTC
clone_size: NA; v_call: TRBV15; d_call: TRBD2; j_call: TRBJ2-3; cdr3_aa: CATSTAGLAPRSTDAQYF; cdr3_nt: TGTGCCACCAGCACGGCGGGACTAGCGCCTCGCAGCACAGATGCGCAGTATTTT
clone_size: NA; v_call: TRBV11-1; d_call: TRBD2; j_call: TRBJ2-1; cdr3_aa: CASSWGLAGGSIYNEQFF; cdr3_nt: TGTGCCAGCAGCTGGGGACTAGCGGGGGGCTCCATATACAATGAGCAGTTCTTC
clone_size: few; v_call: TRBV5-5; d_call: TRBD2; j_call: TRBJ2-1; cdr3_aa: CASSRLAGGHNEQFF; cdr3_nt: TGTGCCAGCAGCCGACTAGCGGGGGGACACAATGAGCAGTTCTTC
clone_size: many; v_call: TRBV11-2; d_call: NA; j_call: TRBJ2-7; cdr3_aa: CASSLGVGSGEQYF; cdr3_nt: TGTGCCAGCAGCTTAGGAGTGGGATCGGGTGAGCAGTACTTC
clone_size: NA; v_call: TRBV11-2; d_call: NA; j_call: TRBJ2-7; cdr3_aa: CASSLVPSAREQYF; cdr3_nt: TGTGCCAGCAGCTTAGTTCCTAGCGCTCGGGAGCAGTACTTC
clone_size: many; v_call: TRBV5-5; d_call: TRBD1; j_call: TRBJ1-2; cdr3_aa: CASSRAQGGINYGYTF; cdr3_nt: TGTGCCAGCAGCCGGGCACAGGGGGGGATCAACTATGGCTACACCTTC
clone_size: NA; v_call: TRBV28; d_call: NA; j_call: TRBJ2-7; cdr3_aa: CASSLGGDSLYEQYF; cdr3_nt: TGTGCCAGCAGTTTGGGGGGGGACAGCCTATACGAGCAGTACTTC
clone_size: few; v_call: TRBV28; d_call: NA; j_call: TRBJ2-6; cdr3_aa: CASSSAGTSGANVLTF; cdr3_nt: TGTGCCAGCAGTTCTGCCGGGACCTCTGGGGCCAACGTCCTGACTTTC
clone_size: few; v_call: TRBV6-6; d_call: TRBD1; j_call: TRBJ2-1; cdr3_aa: CASTRQGPYNEQFF; cdr3_nt: TGTGCCAGCACCAGACAGGGTCCATACAATGAGCAGTTCTTC
clone_size: NA; v_call: TRBV7-9; d_call: NA; j_call: TRBJ2-5; cdr3_aa: CASRFDETQYF; cdr3_nt: TGTGCCAGCAGATTCGATGAGACCCAGTACTTC
clone_size: NA; v_call: TRBV5-1; d_call: NA; j_call: TRBJ1-6; cdr3_aa: CASGPAGMNSPLHF; cdr3_nt: TGCGCCAGCGGCCCTGCAGGGATGAATTCACCCCTCCACTTT
clone_size: NA; v_call: TRBV6-5; d_call: TRBD1; j_call: TRBJ1-5; cdr3_aa: CASRDGQASNQPQHF; cdr3_nt: TGTGCCAGCAGAGACGGACAGGCCAGCAATCAGCCCCAGCATTTT
clone_size: NA; v_call: TRBV18; d_call: NA; j_call: TRBJ2-3; cdr3_aa: CASSIGAEKTTDTQYF; cdr3_nt: TGTGCCAGCTCAATTGGAGCCGAAAAAACCACAGATACGCAGTATTTT
clone_size: NA; v_call: TRBV10-3; d_call: NA; j_call: TRBJ1-2; cdr3_aa: CATHTGLGIPYYGYTF; cdr3_nt: TGTGCCACTCATACAGGGTTGGGAATTCCCTACTATGGCTACACCTTC
clone_size: many; v_call: TRBV20-1; d_call: NA; j_call: TRBJ2-5; cdr3_aa: CSEAGDSETQYF; cdr3_nt: TGCAGCGAGGCGGGTGACTCGGAGACCCAGTACTTC
clone_size: NA; v_call: TRBV4-1; d_call: NA; j_call: TRBJ2-7; cdr3_aa: CASSQAHGGIPYEQYF; cdr3_nt: TGCGCCAGCAGCCAAGCGCATGGTGGGATTCCCTACGAGCAGTACTTC
clone_size: NA; v_call: TRBV2; d_call: NA; j_call: TRBJ1-1; cdr3_aa: CASALNGDNTEAFF; cdr3_nt: TGTGCCAGCGCATTAAACGGGGATAACACTGAAGCTTTCTTT
clone_size: NA; v_call: TRBV28; d_call: TRBD2; j_call: TRBJ2-3; cdr3_aa: CASSLSTSGGSTDTQYF; cdr3_nt: TGTGCCAGCAGTTTGTCGACTAGCGGAGGGAGCACAGATACGCAGTATTTT
clone_size: NA; v_call: TRBV10-1; d_call: NA; j_call: TRBJ2-4; cdr3_aa: CASSDRGSWQYF; cdr3_nt: TGCGCCAGCAGTGATCGGGGGAGTTGGCAGTACTTC
clone_size: NA; v_call: TRBV7-2; d_call: NA; j_call: TRBJ2-7; cdr3_aa: CASSLDSAGNYEQYF; cdr3_nt: TGTGCCAGCAGCTTAGATTCCGCGGGGAACTACGAGCAGTACTTC
clone_size: once; v_call: TRBV4-2; d_call: NA; j_call: TRBJ1-5; cdr3_aa: CASSQRYPSNQPRHF; cdr3_nt: TGTGCCAGCAGCCAGCGATACCCTAGCAATCAGCCCCGGCATTTT
clone_size: NA; v_call: TRBV2; d_call: TRBD2; j_call: TRBJ2-1; cdr3_aa: CASTSERGPNEQFF; cdr3_nt: TGTGCCAGCACTTCAGAGCGGGGCCCGAATGAGCAGTTCTTC
clone_size: NA; v_call: TRBV7-2; d_call: TRBD2; j_call: TRBJ2-7; cdr3_aa: CASSLGTSGSFTYEQYF; cdr3_nt: TGTGCCAGCAGCTTAGGGACTAGCGGGAGCTTTACCTACGAGCAGTACTTC
clone_size: NA; v_call: TRBV30; d_call: NA; j_call: TRBJ1-1; cdr3_aa: CAWSVSPGTEAFF; cdr3_nt: TGTGCCTGGAGTGTCTCCCCGGGCACTGAAGCTTTCTTT
clone_size: NA; v_call: TRBV5-1; d_call: NA; j_call: TRBJ2-1; cdr3_aa: CASSSNRRDIRSYNEQFF; cdr3_nt: TGCGCCAGCAGCTCAAACCGCCGGGACATCAGATCCTACAATGAGCAGTTCTTC
clone_size: NA; v_call: TRBV6-2/TRBV6-3; d_call: TRBD1; j_call: TRBJ2-7; cdr3_aa: CATWAGQAVYEQYF; cdr3_nt: TGTGCCACCTGGGCGGGACAGGCGGTTTACGAGCAGTACTTC
clone_size: NA; v_call: TRBV7-3; d_call: TRBD2; j_call: TRBJ2-3; cdr3_aa: CASSLVGGGGTDTQYF; cdr3_nt: TGTGCCAGCAGCCTCGTCGGGGGGGGCGGCACAGATACGCAGTATTTT
clone_size: NA; v_call: TRBV30; d_call: TRBD1; j_call: TRBJ2-1; cdr3_aa: CAWVAGGYNEQFF; cdr3_nt: TGTGCCTGGGTGGCAGGGGGATACAATGAGCAGTTCTTC
clone_size: NA; v_call: TRBV7-8; d_call: TRBD2; j_call: TRBJ2-5; cdr3_aa: CASSYQRGGGQETQYF; cdr3_nt: TGTGCCAGCAGCTACCAGCGGGGCGGGGGCCAAGAGACCCAGTACTTC
clone_size: NA; v_call: TRBV20-1; d_call: NA; j_call: TRBJ2-6; cdr3_aa: CSASPTSGANVLTF; cdr3_nt: TGCAGTGCTAGCCCCACCTCTGGGGCCAACGTCCTGACTTTC
clone_size: NA; v_call: TRBV20-1; d_call: NA; j_call: TRBJ1-2; cdr3_aa: CSASLDGDYGYTF; cdr3_nt: TGCAGTGCTAGCTTGGACGGGGACTATGGCTACACCTTC
clone_size: few; v_call: TRBV6-1; d_call: NA; j_call: TRBJ2-1; cdr3_aa: CASTPWGDYNEQFF; cdr3_nt: TGTGCCAGCACCCCCTGGGGAGACTACAATGAGCAGTTCTTC
clone_size: few; v_call: TRBV30; d_call: NA; j_call: TRBJ2-1; cdr3_aa: CTWSVGMADEQFF; cdr3_nt: TGTACCTGGAGTGTAGGGATGGCGGATGAGCAGTTCTTC
clone_size: few; v_call: TRBV25-1; d_call: TRBD2; j_call: TRBJ2-7; cdr3_aa: CASSPPGLGTYEQYF; cdr3_nt: TGTGCCAGCAGTCCTCCGGGACTAGGCACCTACGAGCAGTACTTC
clone_size: NA; v_call: TRBV5-6; d_call: TRBD2; j_call: TRBJ2-7; cdr3_aa: CASSLPGGSTYEQYF; cdr3_nt: TGTGCCAGCAGCTTGCCGGGAGGTTCCACCTACGAGCAGTACTTC
clone_size: NA; v_call: TRBV5-1; d_call: TRBD1; j_call: TRBJ2-7; cdr3_aa: CASSFTRDSGTDSYEQYF; cdr3_nt: TGCGCCAGCAGCTTCACAAGGGATTCGGGGACAGACTCCTACGAGCAGTACTTC
clone_size: many; v_call: TRBV29-1; d_call: NA; j_call: TRBJ2-4; cdr3_aa: CSVTGLSKNIQYF; cdr3_nt: TGCAGCGTAACAGGGTTGTCCAAAAACATTCAGTACTTC
clone_size: NA; v_call: TRBV20-1; d_call: NA; j_call: TRBJ2-7; cdr3_aa: CSARGRQPYEQYF; cdr3_nt: TGCAGTGCTAGAGGGCGGCAGCCCTACGAGCAGTACTTC
clone_size: NA; v_call: TRBV4-1; d_call: NA; j_call: TRBJ2-1; cdr3_aa: CASSHVSVGESSYNEQFF; cdr3_nt: TGCGCCAGCAGCCACGTTAGCGTCGGGGAGAGCTCCTACAATGAGCAGTTCTTC
clone_size: few; v_call: TRBV4-1; d_call: NA; j_call: TRBJ2-1; cdr3_aa: CASSQDVGTSYNEQFF; cdr3_nt: TGCGCCAGCAGCCAAGATGTGGGCACCTCCTACAATGAGCAGTTCTTC
clone_size: NA; v_call: TRBV29-1; d_call: NA; j_call: TRBJ1-1; cdr3_aa: CSVEEGGKGTEAFF; cdr3_nt: TGCAGCGTTGAAGAAGGAGGGAAGGGCACAGAAGCTTTCTTT
clone_size: few; v_call: TRBV30; d_call: NA; j_call: TRBJ1-2; cdr3_aa: CASTGGRAPQGYTF; cdr3_nt: TGTGCCTCGACGGGGGGACGGGCTCCACAGGGCTACACCTTC
clone_size: once; v_call: TRBV5-1; d_call: TRBD1; j_call: TRBJ1-3; cdr3_aa: CASSPGTGGAYSGNTIYF; cdr3_nt: TGCGCCAGCAGCCCGGGGACAGGGGGCGCATATTCTGGAAACACCATATATTTT
clone_size: NA; v_call: TRBV20-1; d_call: NA; j_call: TRBJ1-2; cdr3_aa: CSAQEGEGSYGYTF; cdr3_nt: TGCAGTGCCCAAGAAGGGGAGGGGAGCTATGGCTACACCTTC